The sequence of this T cell receptor (beta chain) was determined in a study of tumor-infiltrating lymphocytes in primary liver carcinoma. Co-extracted RNA and DNA came from approximately 20-30 mg of unsorted bulk tissue. All tumor samples contained more than 90% viable tumor cells. With 5 bases removed from V and 4 bases from J, the gap between germline ends came to 12 bases. The CDR3 has 14 amino acids. TCR beta cDNA came from about 470 ng total RNA, primed with a constant-region primer. Investigators got TCR beta libraries out of three nested multiplex PCR rounds, done with slightly modified ARM-PCR. Both of the initial two PCR rounds ran for 10 cycles and employed TRBV1-TRBV30 forward primers alongside a C-beta reverse primer. TCRdb re-analysed the multiplex PCR reads in MiXCR, keeping a single row per CDR3 protein. Of under 30,000 distinct CDR3 sequences in the sample, about 73% are singletons; the top ten hold around half.

This chain links TRBV12-3 or TRBV12-4 with TRBJ1-3; D not certain. The specimen was liver tumor tissue from sampling region 3. Described subset: tumor region T3, left-lateral pole. The source of this sequence is a middle-aged man with primary liver carcinoma and hepatitis B virus infection. CDR3 sequence: CASSPRKEGNTIYF. In nucleotides, the CDR3 is TGTGCCAGCAGTCCGCGCAAGGAAGGAAACACCATATATTTT.